These 2 T cell receptor beta chains were sequenced from one sample in a study of beta chain features in type 1 diabetes (dated by TCRdb to 2016 to 2018). These receptors lack a known antigen. The method behind the library was the immunoSEQ multiplex PCR assay. The entire isolated RNA was reverse transcribed using the High Capacity cDNA Reverse Transcription Kit, and thus expressed TCRB transcripts were sequenced. TCRdb mirrors the immuneACCESS table, restricted to in-frame sequences. Some clones are absent from its copies; in checked studies, under half trace to an unresolved V gene, and the reason for the others is unknown. A total of about 160,000 clones appear in this sample, around 63% of them only once. The biggest ten clones account for roughly 0.089% of the sample. Broad study findings and their caveats: A moderate but significant shortening of TCRB CDR3 length was observed in type 1 diabetes patients in all four CD4+ subsets.

Sample: naive CD4+ T cells from blood. This specimen's cell subset or site label, per the study, means: true naive CD4+ T cells. Source of these receptors: a young man with type 1 diabetes.

About this clone itself: In the same sample, other DNA sequences code for this CDR3. This chain links TRBV29-1 with TRBJ2-5; no clear D gene. The CDR3 consists of 12 residues. The V gene's germline CDR1 is SQVTM and CDR2 ANQGSEA. V dropped 3 bases and J dropped 4 bases, with 9 bases sitting between them. The CDR3 reads CSVEGSGETQYF. CDR3 DNA: TGCAGCGTTGAGGGTTCAGGAGAGACCCAGTACTTC.

This chain links TRBV4-1 with TRBJ2-1, with 12 bases aligning to TRBD2. The CDR3 extends over 18 amino acids. The V gene end was trimmed by 6 bases and the J gene end by 0 bases; junction bases not matched to a gene: 9. The germline V gene has CDR1 MGHRA and CDR2 YSYEKL. DNA of the CDR3: TGCGCCAGCAGTCTCGGACTAGCGGGGAGAAACTCCTACAATGAGCAGTTCTTC. It specifies CASSLGLAGRNSYNEQFF.